The 19 T cell receptor beta chains reported below all come from one sample, sequenced in a study of CD4 T cells in relation to SARS-CoV-2 and coronaviruses (dated by TCRdb to 2020 to 2023). These TCRs' antigens remain unknown. The library was generated by the immunoSEQ multiplex PCR assay. The table comes from immuneACCESS by way of TCRdb, which keeps in-frame sequences with V and J called. Part of the clones is missing from these tables; in studies checked, under half for an unresolved V gene and the rest for unknown reasons. This sample lists 30,000 to 40,000 clones; over 70% were detected once. Of the sample, roughly 22% is held by the ten largest clones. Sequenced material: memory CD4+ T cells from PBMCs, cultured in vitro. The cell subset or site label of this sample denotes: memory (non-naive) CD4+ T cells. Receptor source: an adult with COVID-19.

V is TRBV5-1 and J is TRBJ1-1, with D unclear. V shed 5 bases and J shed 1 base, with 6 bases lying between them. Germline V gene sequence: CDR1 SGHRS, CDR2 YFSETQ. The CDR3 consists of 12 residues. CDR3 residues: CASRGENTEAFF. The DNA of the CDR3 is TGCGCCAGCAGGGGAGAGAACACTGAAGCTTTCTTT. Variable domain in full (rest from reference TRBV5-1 and TRBJ1-1): KAGVTQTPRYLIKTRGQQVTLSCSPISGHRSVSWYQQTPGQGLQFLFEYFSETQRNKGNFPGRFSGRQFSNSRSEMNVSTLELGDSALYLCASRGENTEAFFGQGTRLTVV.

The chain joins TRBV6-4 to TRBJ1-1; TRBD1 is a possible D gene (6 bases). Trimming took 4 bases from V and 5 from J, leaving 17 bases between them. The CDR3 contains 15 residues. The germline V gene has CDR1 MRHNA and CDR2 SNTAGT. CDR3 residues: CASSGSRGEATEAFF. In DNA form, the CDR3 reads TGTGCCAGCAGTGGAAGTAGGGGGGAAGCAACTGAAGCTTTCTTT.

The V and J genes are TRBV5-1 and TRBJ2-5, with D perhaps TRBD1 or TRBD2 (6 bases each). Germline V gene lookup returns CDR1 SGHRS and CDR2 YFSETQ. There are 13 residues in the CDR3. The germline V and J ends were trimmed by 9 bases and 1 base, with 13 bases remaining between them. The CDR3 nucleotides read TGCGCCACCGGGGAGGACAGCCAAGAGACCCAGTACTTC. This translates into CATGEDSQETQYF.

This clone was recorded only once. The chain is built from TRBV19 and TRBJ1-1; TRBD1 might be the D (6 bases). V was shortened by 3 bases and J by 10 bases, with 15 bases between the two germline ends. The CDR3 consists of 13 residues. The germline V gene has CDR1 LNHDA and CDR2 SQIVND (reference sequence). CDR3 sequence: CASSMTGGEGAFF. In DNA, the CDR3 is TGTGCCAGTAGTATGACGGGGGGCGAAGGAGCTTTCTTT.

This clone is labeled medium-sized (0.01 to 0.1%). Written as DNA, the CDR3 is TGTGCCAGCAGTGAACAGGGGCTACACACCGGGGAGCTGTTTTTT. It specifies CASSEQGLHTGELFF. The J gene is TRBJ2-2, the V gene TRBV25-1, with D possibly TRBD1 on 6 matching bases. The length of the CDR3 is 15 residues. V gave up 2 bases and J gave up 3 bases, with 10 bases separating them. CDR1 and CDR2 (germline): MGHDK, SYGVNS.

The V gene is TRBV4-2, the J gene TRBJ1-6; possible D gene TRBD1, 6 bases. Germline CDR1 reads LGHNA; CDR2 reads YNFKEQ. Trimming stripped 0 bases from V and 9 bases from J, with 15 bases between. The CDR3 covers 16 residues. DNA of the CDR3: TGTGCCAGCAGCCAAGAATATACGGGGGCAGTTTCACCCCTCCACTTT. Translated: CASSQEYTGAVSPLHF.

This clone appeared a single time. This chain uses TRBV5-4 with TRBJ2-2; no clear D gene. The V end lost 2 bases, the J end lost 6 bases, and 5 bases lay between the germline ends. Per germline, CDR1 SGHNT and CDR2 YYREEE (reference sequence). This CDR3 has 12 residues. The CDR3 here is CASSLRPGELFF. DNA of the CDR3: TGTGCCAGCAGCTTACGGCCCGGGGAGCTGTTTTTT.

The genes are TRBV7-3 and TRBJ2-6; the D is unclear. V was clipped by 0 bases and J by 0 bases, with 9 bases between them. The CDR3 is 17 amino acids. Germline CDR1 SGHTA, CDR2 FQGTGA. CDR3 coding DNA: TGTGCCAGCAGCTTAACTGGCAGGAGCTCTGGGGCCAACGTCCTGACTTTC. Protein product: CASSLTGRSSGANVLTF.

The chain uses TRBV6-4 and TRBJ2-2; no firm D call. Germline V CDR1 and CDR2: MRHNA, SNTAGT. V was clipped by 2 bases and J by 3 bases, with 4 bases between them. This CDR3 comprises 13 residues. CDR3 nucleotides: TGTGCCAGCAGTGACAAGGACACCGGGGAGCTGTTTTTT. Protein product: CASSDKDTGELFF.

The chain carries TRBV24-1 and TRBJ1-2; D gene uncertain. V was clipped by 5 bases and J by 4 bases, with 10 bases between them. Germline V gives CDR1 KGHDR, CDR2 SFDVKD. This CDR3 spans 13 amino acids. As DNA, the CDR3 is TGTGCCACCAGTGGAGGCAGAACCTATGGCTACACCTTC. Protein sequence: CATSGGRTYGYTF.

J is TRBJ1-1 and V is TRBV6-6, with a weak D call TRBD1 (6 bases). The V gene's germline CDR1 is MNHNY and CDR2 SVGAGI (reference sequence). V was cut by 6 bases and J by 10 bases, with 21 bases left in between. This CDR3 contains 14 residues. The CDR3 nucleotides are TGTGCCAGCAGAGACGTACCGGGACACCCTAGAGCTTTCTTT. It yields the protein CASRDVPGHPRAFF.

The chain links TRBV28 to TRBJ2-4, with D unresolved. CDR1 and CDR2 from the germline V gene are MDHEN and SYDVKM. V lost 3 bases and J 0 bases, leaving 12 bases between the germline ends. The CDR3 runs to 16 residues. The CDR3 loop reads CASSLDPRLAKNIQYF. The CDR3 coding sequence is TGTGCCAGCAGTTTGGACCCCCGTTTAGCCAAAAACATTCAGTACTTC.

The rearrangement joins TRBV10-3 to TRBJ2-5; D uncertain. CDR3 length equals 13 residues. V gave up 0 bases and J gave up 5 bases, with 7 bases separating them. Germline CDR1 is ENHRY and CDR2 is SYGVKD. For the CDR3, the DNA is TGTGCCATCAGTGAGTCTTTAGGGGAGACCCAGTACTTC. Translated, it gives CAISESLGETQYF.

Worth noting for this clone: The junction shows a germline mismatch at one end, possibly a read error. The rearrangement joins TRBV7-3 to TRBJ2-7; possibly TRBD1 or TRBD2 for D (6 bases each). In germline, CDR1 is SGHTA, CDR2 FQGTGA. The CDR3 is 14 residues long. The CDR3 DNA sequence: TGTGCCAGCAGCTTAAGGGGGGCGGTAAGGGGAGGTCTCTTC. This translates into CASSLRGAVRGGLF. Complete variable domain (other parts from reference TRBV7-3 and TRBJ2-7): GAGVSQTPSNKVTEKGKYVELRCDPISGHTALYWYRQSLGQGPEFLIYFQGTGAADDSGLPNDRFFAVRPEGSVSTLKIQRTERGDSAVYLCASSLRGAVRGGLFGPGTRLTVT.

The V call is TRBV5-4, the J call TRBJ2-6; D not resolved. Germline V lookup: CDR1 SGHNT, CDR2 YYREEE (reference sequence). V shed 4 bases and J shed 4 bases, with 9 bases lying between them. The CDR3 spans 14 residues. The CDR3 loop reads CASSTRTGANVLTF. DNA for the CDR3: TGTGCCAGCAGCACGAGAACCGGGGCCAACGTCCTGACTTTC.

The rearrangement links TRBV7-2 to TRBJ2-7, with D possibly being TRBD1 (6 bases). The V gene lost 0 bases and the J gene lost 0 bases, with 12 bases spanning the gap. Germline CDR1 and CDR2: SGHTA and FQGNSA. This CDR3 region has 16 residues. CDR3 loop: CASSLAQGSRSYEQYF. In nucleotides, the CDR3 is TGTGCCAGCAGCTTAGCCCAGGGGTCCCGCTCCTACGAGCAGTACTTC.

The J gene is TRBJ2-3, the V gene TRBV7-2; 8 bases align to TRBD2. V was clipped by 5 bases and J by 4 bases; unmatched bases: 14. The CDR3 is made up of 17 amino acids. The germline V gene has CDR1 SGHTA and CDR2 FQGNSA. Here the CDR3 DNA reads TGTGCCAGCAGCGGGAGCATGGTTAAGCGGGAGCCAGATACGCAGTATTTT. Its protein product is CASSGSMVKREPDTQYF.

The V gene is TRBV6-6, the J gene TRBJ2-3; a possible D gene is TRBD2 (5 bases). The CDR3 has 13 amino acids. V lost 4 bases and J 4 bases, leaving 9 bases between the germline ends. Per the germline V gene, CDR1 is MNHNY and CDR2 is SVGAGI (reference sequence). CDR3 residues: CASSLDGADTQYF. CDR3 bases: TGTGCCAGCAGTTTGGACGGGGCAGATACGCAGTATTTT.

CDR3 bases: TGTGCCATCAGTGAACCCGGGACATTAAGCTATGGCTACACCTTC. Translation gives CAISEPGTLSYGYTF. V usage is TRBV10-3 and J usage is TRBJ1-2; perhaps TRBD1 as D (6 bases). Germline CDR1 reads ENHRY; CDR2 reads SYGVKD. V shed 3 bases and J shed 4 bases, with 15 bases lying between them. The CDR3 has 15 residues.